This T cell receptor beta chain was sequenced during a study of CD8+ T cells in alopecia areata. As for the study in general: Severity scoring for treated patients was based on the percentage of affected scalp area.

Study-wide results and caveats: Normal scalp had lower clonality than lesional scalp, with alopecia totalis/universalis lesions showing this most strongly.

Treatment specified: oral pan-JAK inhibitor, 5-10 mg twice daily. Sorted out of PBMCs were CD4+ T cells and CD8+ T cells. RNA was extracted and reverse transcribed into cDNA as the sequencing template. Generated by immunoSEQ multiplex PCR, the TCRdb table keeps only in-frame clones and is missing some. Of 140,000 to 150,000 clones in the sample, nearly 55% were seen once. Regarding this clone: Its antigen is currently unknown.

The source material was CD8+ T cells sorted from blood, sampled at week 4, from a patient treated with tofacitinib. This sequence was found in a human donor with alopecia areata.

CDR3 loop: CASSLGAGWKLFF. The CDR3 DNA is TGTGCCAGCAGCTTAGGGGCAGGGTGGAAACTGTTTTTT. This sequence joins TRBV7-2 and TRBJ1-4, with D tentatively TRBD1 (5 bases). V was trimmed by 1 base and J by 11 bases, leaving 11 bases between them. The CDR3 has 13 amino acids. Germline-derived CDR1 and CDR2 are SGHTA and FQGNSA.